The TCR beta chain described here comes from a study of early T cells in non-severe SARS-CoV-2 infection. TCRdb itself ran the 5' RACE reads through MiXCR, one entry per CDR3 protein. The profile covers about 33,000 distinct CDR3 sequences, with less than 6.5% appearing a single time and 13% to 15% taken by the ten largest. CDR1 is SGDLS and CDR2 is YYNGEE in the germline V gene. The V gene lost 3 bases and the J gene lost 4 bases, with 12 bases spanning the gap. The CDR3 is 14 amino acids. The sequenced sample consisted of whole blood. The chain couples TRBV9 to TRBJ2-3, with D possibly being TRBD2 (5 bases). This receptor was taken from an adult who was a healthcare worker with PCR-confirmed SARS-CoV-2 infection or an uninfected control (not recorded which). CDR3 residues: CASSALRDPDTQYF. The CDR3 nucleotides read TGTGCCAGCAGCGCCCTTCGGGATCCAGATACGCAGTATTTT.